These T cell receptor beta chains were read from a single sample in a study of T cells in Graves' hyperthyroidism and ophthalmopathy. TCRdb reprocessed the multiplex PCR reads via MiXCR and lists one record per CDR3 protein. The repertoire holds about 620,000 distinct CDR3 sequences, 16% seen once, with 3% to 4.5% in the top ten. The sample consisted of blood. The receptors come from a woman aged 30 to 39 with Graves' hyperthyroidism. Each CDR3 is given with its conserved first and last residue. The order of the fields is D gene, V gene, J gene, clone size, CDR3 protein, CDR3 DNA. D genes are given only for firm matches. Only part of the rows carry a size: once, few, many, or a class if the clone is expanded.

D: TRBD2; V: TRBV20-1; J: TRBJ2-1; size: many; CDR3: CSARAPRTSGRIPVYNEQFF; DNA: TGCAGTGCTAGAGCTCCACGGACTAGCGGGAGAATCCCAGTTTACAATGAGCAGTTCTTC
D: TRBD1; V: TRBV27; J: TRBJ1-6; size: -; CDR3: CASRLGTVPNSPLHF; DNA: TGTGCCAGCAGACTAGGGACAGTCCCTAATTCACCCCTCCACTTT
D: TRBD2; V: TRBV12-3/TRBV12-4; J: TRBJ2-1; size: many; CDR3: CASRWGLAGSYNEQFF; DNA: TGTGCCAGCAGATGGGGACTAGCGGGATCCTACAATGAGCAGTTCTTC
D: -; V: TRBV4-3; J: TRBJ1-2; size: -; CDR3: CASSHIGRKNYGYTF; DNA: TGCGCCAGCAGCCACATTGGCAGGAAAAACTATGGCTACACCTTC
D: -; V: TRBV9; J: TRBJ2-1; size: -; CDR3: CASSVMGAGGEQFF; DNA: TGTGCCAGCAGCGTAATGGGGGCCGGAGGTGAGCAGTTCTTC
D: TRBD1; V: TRBV2; J: TRBJ1-4; size: few; CDR3: CASSWTGSEKLFF; DNA: TGTGCCAGCAGTTGGACAGGGAGTGAAAAACTGTTTTTT
D: -; V: TRBV6-2/TRBV6-3; J: TRBJ2-3; size: many; CDR3: CASSTIGPDTQYF; DNA: TGTGCCAGCAGCACCATAGGTCCAGATACGCAGTATTTT
D: -; V: TRBV18; J: TRBJ1-1; size: many; CDR3: CASSRGQNTEAFF; DNA: TGTGCCAGCTCACGTGGGCAAAACACTGAAGCTTTCTTT
D: -; V: TRBV5-1; J: TRBJ2-5; size: -; CDR3: CASSLRPGDPETQYF; DNA: TGCGCCAGCAGCTTGAGGCCCGGGGACCCAGAGACCCAGTACTTC
D: TRBD1; V: TRBV20-1; J: TRBJ2-7; size: many; CDR3: CSARTTGRGYEQYF; DNA: TGCAGTGCTAGGACGACAGGGAGAGGCTACGAGCAGTACTTC
D: -; V: TRBV2; J: TRBJ2-3; size: many; CDR3: CASSGPGPRVTSTSTDTQYF; DNA: TGTGCCAGCAGTGGACCGGGACCCAGGGTGACTTCCACTAGCACAGATACGCAGTATTTT
D: TRBD2; V: TRBV20-1; J: TRBJ2-5; size: few; CDR3: CSASVAGVEETQYF; DNA: TGCAGTGCTAGCGTAGCGGGAGTTGAAGAGACCCAGTACTTC
D: -; V: TRBV11-2; J: TRBJ2-7; size: many; CDR3: CASSTRLAHEQYF; DNA: TGTGCCAGCAGCACTCGGTTGGCCCACGAGCAGTACTTC
D: TRBD1; V: TRBV30; J: TRBJ1-2; size: few; CDR3: CAWSKGQGIYGYTF; DNA: TGTGCCTGGAGTAAGGGACAGGGGATTTATGGCTACACCTTC
D: -; V: TRBV30; J: TRBJ2-5; size: many; CDR3: CATLTSSQETQYF; DNA: TGTGCTACCCTAACTAGCAGCCAAGAGACCCAGTACTTC
D: TRBD2; V: TRBV5-1; J: TRBJ2-7; size: -; CDR3: CASSSIPSGASYEQYF; DNA: TGCGCCAGCAGCTCCATTCCTAGCGGGGCCTCCTACGAGCAGTACTTC
D: TRBD2; V: TRBV20-1; J: TRBJ2-1; size: -; CDR3: CGLAGPNEQFF; DNA: TGCGGGCTAGCGGGTCCCAATGAGCAGTTCTTC
D: -; V: TRBV20-1; J: TRBJ2-5; size: many; CDR3: CSARVGEETQYF; DNA: TGCAGTGCCAGGGTCGGGGAGGAGACCCAGTACTTC
D: TRBD2; V: TRBV27; J: TRBJ2-1; size: few; CDR3: CASSWASGAYNEQFF; DNA: TGTGCCAGCAGCTGGGCTAGCGGGGCCTACAATGAGCAGTTCTTC
D: -; V: TRBV30; J: TRBJ2-3; size: many; CDR3: CAWSSGTDTQYF; DNA: TGTGCCTGGAGTTCCGGCACAGATACGCAGTATTTT
D: -; V: TRBV9; J: TRBJ2-7; size: -; CDR3: CASSGPDDSYEQYF; DNA: TGTGCCAGCAGCGGACCCGACGATTCCTACGAGCAGTACTTC
D: TRBD2; V: TRBV7-9; J: TRBJ2-1; size: -; CDR3: CASSLDGGRVEQFF; DNA: TGTGCCAGCAGCTTAGATGGCGGGAGGGTTGAGCAGTTCTTC
D: -; V: TRBV4-1; J: TRBJ2-2; size: -; CDR3: CASSLSSGTGELFF; DNA: TGCGCCAGCAGCCTATCGAGCGGGACCGGGGAGCTGTTTTTT
D: TRBD1; V: TRBV19; J: TRBJ2-7; size: -; CDR3: CASSTKTGGPYEQYF; DNA: TGTGCCAGTAGTACGAAGACAGGGGGCCCCTACGAGCAGTACTTC
D: TRBD2; V: TRBV7-8; J: TRBJ2-3; size: -; CDR3: CASRSPGLAGVSDTQYF; DNA: TGTGCCAGCAGGTCACCGGGACTAGCGGGAGTATCGGATACGCAGTATTTT
D: -; V: TRBV11-1; J: TRBJ2-1; size: many; CDR3: CASSLGVGPNEQFF; DNA: TGTGCCAGCAGCTTAGGTGTGGGCCCCAATGAGCAGTTCTTC
D: TRBD1; V: TRBV28; J: TRBJ2-1; size: -; CDR3: CASSPQYPSPRQGIELSYNEQFF; DNA: TGTGCCAGCAGTCCCCAATACCCTTCTCCGAGACAGGGGATCGAGCTATCCTACAATGAGCAGTTCTTC
D: -; V: TRBV20-1; J: TRBJ1-1; size: many; CDR3: CSARSGGRVGVAEAFF; DNA: TGCAGTGCTAGATCGGGGGGCAGGGTAGGGGTGGCTGAAGCTTTCTTT
D: -; V: TRBV9; J: TRBJ1-6; size: -; CDR3: CASSVGQESYNSPLHF; DNA: TGTGCCAGCAGCGTAGGCCAGGAGAGTTATAATTCACCCCTCCACTTT
D: -; V: TRBV12-3/TRBV12-4; J: TRBJ2-7; size: many; CDR3: CASSRDGGLSEQYF; DNA: TGTGCCAGCAGCCGGGACGGGGGTTTGTCCGAGCAGTACTTC
D: -; V: TRBV20-1; J: TRBJ1-5; size: few; CDR3: CSARANVVGDQPQHF; DNA: TGCAGTGCTAGAGCGAATGTCGTTGGGGATCAGCCCCAGCATTTT
D: -; V: TRBV6-1; J: TRBJ2-7; size: many; CDR3: CASGVAGLSYEQYF; DNA: TGTGCCAGCGGAGTCGCAGGCCTCTCCTACGAGCAGTACTTC
D: -; V: TRBV5-1; J: TRBJ2-3; size: many; CDR3: CASSLWGANTDTQYF; DNA: TGCGCCAGCAGCCTCTGGGGGGCGAACACAGATACGCAGTATTTT
D: -; V: TRBV20-1; J: TRBJ1-1; size: few; CDR3: CSAKKTENTEAFF; DNA: TGCAGTGCAAAGAAGACAGAGAACACTGAAGCTTTCTTT
D: -; V: TRBV19; J: TRBJ2-6; size: -; CDR3: CASSIQGPTGANVLTF; DNA: TGTGCCAGTAGTATCCAGGGCCCTACTGGGGCCAACGTCCTGACTTTC
D: TRBD1; V: TRBV7-2; J: TRBJ1-4; size: many; CDR3: CASSLAQGAREKLFF; DNA: TGTGCCAGCAGCTTAGCGCAGGGGGCGCGGGAAAAACTGTTTTTT
D: TRBD2; V: TRBV20-1; J: TRBJ2-3; size: many; CDR3: CTPLAERTDTQYF; DNA: TGCACCCCCCTAGCGGAGCGCACAGATACGCAGTATTTT
D: TRBD1; V: TRBV20-1; J: TRBJ2-1; size: many; CDR3: CSARAGGNEQFF; DNA: TGCAGTGCTCGCGCAGGGGGCAATGAGCAGTTCTTC
D: TRBD2; V: TRBV7-8; J: TRBJ2-5; size: many; CDR3: CASHAGGYETQYF; DNA: TGTGCCAGCCACGCCGGGGGGTACGAGACCCAGTACTTC
D: TRBD1; V: TRBV5-1; J: TRBJ2-1; size: many; CDR3: CASSPGQGAHNEQFF; DNA: TGCGCCAGCAGTCCAGGACAGGGTGCTCACAATGAGCAGTTCTTC
D: TRBD2; V: TRBV2; J: TRBJ2-3; size: many; CDR3: CASSVVAGALDTQYF; DNA: TGTGCCAGCAGTGTTGTAGCGGGAGCCTTAGATACGCAGTATTTT